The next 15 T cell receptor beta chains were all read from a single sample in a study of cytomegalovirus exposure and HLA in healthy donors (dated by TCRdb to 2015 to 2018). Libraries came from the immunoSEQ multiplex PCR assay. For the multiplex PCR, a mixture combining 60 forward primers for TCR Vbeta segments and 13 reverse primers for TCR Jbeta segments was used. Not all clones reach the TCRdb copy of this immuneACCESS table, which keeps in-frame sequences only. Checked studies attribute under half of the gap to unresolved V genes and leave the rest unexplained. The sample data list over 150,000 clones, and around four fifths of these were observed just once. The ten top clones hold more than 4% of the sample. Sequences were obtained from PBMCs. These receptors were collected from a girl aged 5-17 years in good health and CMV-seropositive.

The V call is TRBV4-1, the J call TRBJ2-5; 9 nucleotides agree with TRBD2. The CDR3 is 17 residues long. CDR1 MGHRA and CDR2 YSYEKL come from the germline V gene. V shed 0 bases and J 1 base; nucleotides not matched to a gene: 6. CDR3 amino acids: CASSQEGLAGTQETQYF. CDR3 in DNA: TGCGCCAGCAGCCAAGAGGGCCTAGCGGGGACCCAAGAGACCCAGTACTTC.

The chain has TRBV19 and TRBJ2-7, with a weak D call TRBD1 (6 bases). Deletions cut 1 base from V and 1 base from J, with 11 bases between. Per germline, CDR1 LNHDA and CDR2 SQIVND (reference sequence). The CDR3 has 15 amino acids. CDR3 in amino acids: CASSIGGTPSYEQYF. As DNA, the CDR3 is TGTGCCAGTAGTATAGGGGGGACACCTTCCTACGAGCAGTACTTC.

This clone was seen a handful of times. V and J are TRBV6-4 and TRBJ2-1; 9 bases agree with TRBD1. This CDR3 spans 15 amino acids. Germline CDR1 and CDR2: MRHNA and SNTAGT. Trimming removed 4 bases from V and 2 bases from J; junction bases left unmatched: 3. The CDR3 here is CASSVGTGPYNEQFF. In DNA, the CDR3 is TGTGCCAGCAGTGTTGGGACAGGGCCCTACAATGAGCAGTTCTTC.

The CDR3 DNA reads TGCGCCAGCAGCCAAGGCGCGGCCAGGGGTAACAGCGGCTACACCTTC. Protein sequence: CASSQGAARGNSGYTF. This chain uses TRBV4-1 with TRBJ1-2; TRBD1 might be the D (6 bases). The CDR3 contains 16 residues. CDR1 and CDR2 (germline): MGHRA, YSYEKL. V was trimmed by 1 base and J by 8 bases, leaving 20 bases between them.

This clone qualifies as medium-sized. Written as DNA, the CDR3 is TGTGCCAGCAGCCAAGAGCAGGGAACTAATGAAAAACTGTTTTTT. Its translation is CASSQEQGTNEKLFF. This sequence joins TRBV4-2 and TRBJ1-4, with D possibly matching TRBD1 (5 bases). This CDR3 has 15 amino acids. V was clipped by 0 bases and J by 1 base, with 6 bases between them. Germline CDR1 and CDR2: LGHNA and YNFKEQ.

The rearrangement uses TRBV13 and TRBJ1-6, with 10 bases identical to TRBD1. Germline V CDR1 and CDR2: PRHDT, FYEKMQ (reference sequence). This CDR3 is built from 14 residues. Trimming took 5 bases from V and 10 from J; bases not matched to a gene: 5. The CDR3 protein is CASSQRTGGSPLHF. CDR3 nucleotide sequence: TGTGCCAGCAGCCAGCGGACAGGGGGGTCACCCCTCCACTTT.

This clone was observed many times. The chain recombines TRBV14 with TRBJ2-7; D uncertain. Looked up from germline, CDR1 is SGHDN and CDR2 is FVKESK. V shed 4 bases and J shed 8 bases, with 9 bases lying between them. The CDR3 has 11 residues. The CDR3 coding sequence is TGTGCCAGCAGCCGATCTAACCAGCAGTACTTC. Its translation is CASSRSNQQYF.

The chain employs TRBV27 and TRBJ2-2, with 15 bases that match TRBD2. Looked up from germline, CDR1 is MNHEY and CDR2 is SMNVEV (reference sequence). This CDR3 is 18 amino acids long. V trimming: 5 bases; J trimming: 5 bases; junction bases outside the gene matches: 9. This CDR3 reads CASSGRTSGGAGTGELFF. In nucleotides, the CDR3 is TGTGCCAGCAGTGGTCGGACTAGCGGGGGGGCCGGGACCGGGGAGCTGTTTTTT.

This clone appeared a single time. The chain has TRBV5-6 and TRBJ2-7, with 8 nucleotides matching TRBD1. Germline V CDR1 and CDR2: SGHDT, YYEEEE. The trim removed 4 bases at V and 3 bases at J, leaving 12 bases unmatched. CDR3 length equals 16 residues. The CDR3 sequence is CASSRAGTGGFYEQYF. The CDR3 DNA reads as TGTGCCAGCAGCCGCGCCGGGACAGGCGGCTTCTACGAGCAGTACTTC.

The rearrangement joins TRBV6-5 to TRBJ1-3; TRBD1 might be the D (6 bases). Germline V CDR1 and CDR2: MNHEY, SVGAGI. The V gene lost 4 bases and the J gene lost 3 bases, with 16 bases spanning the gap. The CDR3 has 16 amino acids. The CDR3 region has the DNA TGTGCCAGCAGTTTCGACAGGTCCCCTAGTGGAAACACCATATATTTT. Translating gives CASSFDRSPSGNTIYF.

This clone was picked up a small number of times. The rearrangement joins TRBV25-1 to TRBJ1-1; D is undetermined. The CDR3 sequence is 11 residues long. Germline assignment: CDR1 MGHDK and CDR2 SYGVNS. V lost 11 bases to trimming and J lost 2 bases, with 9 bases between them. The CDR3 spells CAYGVNTEAFF. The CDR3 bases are TGTGCCTACGGGGTTAACACTGAAGCTTTCTTT.

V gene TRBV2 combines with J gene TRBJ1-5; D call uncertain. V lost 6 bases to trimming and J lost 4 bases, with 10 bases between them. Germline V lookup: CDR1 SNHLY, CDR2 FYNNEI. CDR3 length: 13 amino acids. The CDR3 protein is CASRQEGNQPQHF. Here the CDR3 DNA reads TGTGCCAGCAGGCAAGAGGGTAATCAGCCCCAGCATTTT.

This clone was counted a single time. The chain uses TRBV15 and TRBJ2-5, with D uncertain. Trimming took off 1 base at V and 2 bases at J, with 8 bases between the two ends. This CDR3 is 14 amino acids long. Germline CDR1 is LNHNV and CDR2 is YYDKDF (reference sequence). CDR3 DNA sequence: TGTGCCACCAGCAGAGTTGGCAGGCAAGAGACCCAGTACTTC. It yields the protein CATSRVGRQETQYF.

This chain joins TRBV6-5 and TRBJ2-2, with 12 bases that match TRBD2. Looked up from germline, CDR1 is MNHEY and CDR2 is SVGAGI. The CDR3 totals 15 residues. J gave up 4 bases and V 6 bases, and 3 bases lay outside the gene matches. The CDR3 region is CASRPSGGATGELFF. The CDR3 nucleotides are TGTGCCAGCAGACCTAGCGGGGGGGCCACCGGGGAGCTGTTTTTT.

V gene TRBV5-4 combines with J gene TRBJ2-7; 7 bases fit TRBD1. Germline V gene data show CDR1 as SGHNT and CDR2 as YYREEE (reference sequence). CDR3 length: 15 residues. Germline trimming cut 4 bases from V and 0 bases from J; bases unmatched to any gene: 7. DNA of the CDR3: TGTGCCAGCAGCGAGACAGGGTATAACTCCTACGAGCAGTACTTC. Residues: CASSETGYNSYEQYF.